These 10 T cell receptor beta chains came from one sample sequenced in a study of OX40 agonist ivuxolimab in advanced cancers. The repertoire was sequenced with immunoSEQ multiplex PCR; TCRdb's copy has only in-frame clones and lacks some. Of some 77,000 clones detected, over 75% appear once; the ten largest clones hold 5.5% to 6.5%. The input for sequencing was CD4+ or CD8+ T cells sorted from blood, taken in a trial of the OX40 agonist ivuxolimab. The receptors come from an adult with an advanced solid tumor such as melanoma, head and neck, liver or kidney cancer.

This clone was seen only once. J is TRBJ2-1 and V is TRBV27; TRBD2 agrees at 7 bases. V shed 10 bases, J shed 7 bases, and the junction held 13 bases outside the gene matches. CDR3 length: 14 amino acids. Looked up from germline, CDR1 is MNHEY and CDR2 is SMNVEV (reference sequence). CDR3 in DNA: TGTGCCACCGGGGTGGGCGGGAGCTTTAATGAGCAGTTCTTC. This codes for CATGVGGSFNEQFF.

The chain uses TRBV5-6 and TRBJ2-6; D gene ambiguous. Trimming stripped 1 base from V and 0 bases from J, with 11 bases between. CDR3 length equals 17 residues. The V gene's germline CDR1 is SGHDT and CDR2 YYEEEE. The CDR3 DNA reads as TGTGCCAGCAGCTTGCTCTCGTTCAGCTCTGGGGCCAACGTCCTGACTTTC. The encoded protein is CASSLLSFSSGANVLTF.

The chain employs TRBV4-2 and TRBJ2-7, with 8 bases lining up with TRBD1. V was clipped by 4 bases and J by 4 bases; unmatched bases: 6. This CDR3 has 14 amino acids. Germline V gene data show CDR1 as LGHNA and CDR2 as YNFKEQ. The CDR3 loop reads CASSLSGGKYEQYF. The CDR3 region has the DNA TGTGCCAGCAGCCTTTCAGGGGGCAAGTACGAGCAGTACTTC.

This clone was recorded many times. The V gene is TRBV27, the J gene TRBJ2-3, with a tentative D call TRBD2 (6 bases). The CDR3 consists of 16 residues. V lost 2 bases and J 5 bases, leaving 17 bases between the germline ends. Germline V CDR1 and CDR2: MNHEY, SMNVEV (reference sequence). The CDR3 spells CASSLRRGRGQDTQYF. The CDR3 nucleotides are TGTGCCAGCAGTTTACGGCGGGGAAGAGGTCAAGATACGCAGTATTTT.

The chain uses TRBV13 and TRBJ2-3; the D gene is possibly TRBD2 (5 bases). The CDR3 runs 16 residues. V lost 4 bases, J lost 1 base, and 15 bases lay in between. Germline CDR1 reads PRHDT; CDR2 reads FYEKMQ (reference sequence). The CDR3 coding sequence is TGTGCCAGCAGCTCCTCGCAAAGCGGCGGCACAGATACGCAGTATTTT. It yields the protein CASSSSQSGGTDTQYF.

The chain carries TRBV19 and TRBJ2-3, with no clear D. Trimming pared 2 bases from V and 2 bases from J, leaving 8 bases between. CDR1 and CDR2 (germline): LNHDA, SQIVND (reference sequence). The CDR3 is made up of 14 amino acids. The CDR3 nucleotides read TGTGCCAGTAGTATATACAGCTTCACAGATACGCAGTATTTT. Its protein is CASSIYSFTDTQYF.

The V gene is TRBV6-6, the J gene TRBJ1-2, with D unclear. This CDR3 is 15 amino acids long. Between the trimmed V and J ends, which lost 0 bases and 5 bases, there was a span of 13 bases. Germline CDR1 is MNHNY and CDR2 is SVGAGI (reference sequence). CDR3 amino acids: CASSYSIVREYGYTF. The CDR3 nucleotides read TGTGCCAGCAGTTACTCGATCGTACGAGAGTATGGCTACACCTTC.

The CDR3 protein is CASSRDRAEQYF. CDR3 in DNA: TGTGCCAGCAGCCGGGATCGGGCCGAGCAGTACTTC. This chain uses TRBV6-6 with TRBJ2-7; possible D gene TRBD2, 5 bases. The CDR3 has 12 residues. Germline values: CDR1 MNHNY, CDR2 SVGAGI (reference sequence). V lost 6 bases to trimming and J lost 6 bases, with 12 bases between them.

This clone was detected only once. This sequence joins TRBV5-1 and TRBJ2-5; tentative D call: TRBD1 (6 bases). The CDR3 is 15 residues long. V was cut by 3 bases and J by 5 bases, with 17 bases left in between. The V gene's germline CDR1 is SGHRS and CDR2 YFSETQ. The CDR3 bases are TGCGCCAGCAGCTCGTACAGGGAAGGTAGGGAGACCCAGTACTTC. This encodes CASSSYREGRETQYF. The full variable domain, rest sourced from reference TRBV5-1 and TRBJ2-5, is KAGVTQTPRYLIKTRGQQVTLSCSPISGHRSVSWYQQTPGQGLQFLFEYFSETQRNKGNFPGRFSGRQFSNSRSEMNVSTLELGDSALYLCASSSYREGRETQYFGPGTRLLVL.

The V call is TRBV15, the J call TRBJ2-5; perhaps TRBD2 as D (7 bases). V lost 0 bases and J lost 2, with 16 bases in between. From germline, CDR1 is LNHNV and CDR2 YYDKDF (reference sequence). The CDR3 is made up of 17 amino acids. DNA for the CDR3: TGTGCCACCAGCAGAGATCGTGGGGGGGCAGCTCAAGAGACCCAGTACTTC. Translating it yields CATSRDRGGAAQETQYF.